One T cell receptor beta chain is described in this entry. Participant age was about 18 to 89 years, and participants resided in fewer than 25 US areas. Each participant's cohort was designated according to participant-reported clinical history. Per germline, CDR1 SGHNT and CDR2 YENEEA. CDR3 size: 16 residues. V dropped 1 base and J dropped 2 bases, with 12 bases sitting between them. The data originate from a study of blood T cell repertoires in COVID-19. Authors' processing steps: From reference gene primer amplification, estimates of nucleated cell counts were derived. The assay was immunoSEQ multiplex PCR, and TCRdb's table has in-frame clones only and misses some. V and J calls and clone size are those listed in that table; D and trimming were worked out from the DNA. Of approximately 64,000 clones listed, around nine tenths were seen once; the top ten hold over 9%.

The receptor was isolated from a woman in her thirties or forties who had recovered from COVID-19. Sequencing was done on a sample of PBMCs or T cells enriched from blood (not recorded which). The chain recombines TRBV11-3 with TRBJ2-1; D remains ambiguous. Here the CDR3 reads CASSLVSRSTYNEQFF. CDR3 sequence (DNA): TGTGCCAGCAGCTTAGTTTCTAGGTCCACCTACAATGAGCAGTTCTTC.